This TCR beta chain was observed in a study of T cell responses to AZD1222 COVID-19 vaccine. Data came from immunoSEQ multiplex PCR; TCRdb stores just in-frame clones and leaves some out. This table holds over 130,000 clones, approximately 87% found once. The CDR3 length is 12 residues. V was shortened by 5 bases and J by 0 bases, with 4 bases between the two germline ends. The receptor comes from an adult who received the AZD1222 COVID-19 vaccine. The chain carries TRBV12-3 or TRBV12-4 and TRBJ2-5; no clear D gene. Sequencing used peripheral blood, obtained 28 days after the second AZD1222 dose. The CDR3 region is CASSTYQETQYF. The CDR3 coding sequence is TGTGCCAGCAGTACATACCAAGAGACCCAGTACTTC.